One T cell receptor beta chain is described in this entry. Its antigen is currently unknown. The sample is drawn from a study of shared clonotypes between healthy human individuals. Study results and limitations: Richness estimates generally favored naive over memory subsets.

Assay used: immunoSEQ multiplex PCR; TCRdb lists only in-frame clones, some missing. The sample records approximately 95,000 clones, 67% being singletons. V lost 3 bases and J lost 7, with 13 bases in between. CDR1 and CDR2 from the germline V gene are KGHSH and LQKENI. The CDR3 covers 13 residues. This sequence joins TRBV18 and TRBJ2-7; a weak D match, TRBD1 (6 bases). This receptor was obtained from a man aged 25-45 years in good health. Sequenced sample: memory CD8+ T cells sorted from blood. Stated subset: CD45RO+ cells pooled with CCR7-negative TemRA cells. In DNA, the CDR3 is TGTGCCAGCTCACCCAGACAGGAGTGGGAGCAGTACTTC. This translates into CASSPRQEWEQYF.